This T cell receptor (beta chain) was profiled in a study of OX40 agonist ivuxolimab in advanced cancers. Using immunoSEQ multiplex PCR, the repertoire was profiled, and TCRdb retains in-frame clones only, with some absent. Of about 110,000 clones listed, 89% are singletons. Germline V gene data show CDR1 as MNHEY and CDR2 as SMNVEV (reference sequence). The CDR3 covers 16 residues. Germline trimming cut 5 bases from V and 1 base from J; bases unmatched to any gene: 6. Concerning this clone itself: The antigen remains unidentified.

Study conclusions and caveats: Researchers did not determine the expanded peripheral T cells' antigen specificity.

This sequence was found in an adult with an advanced solid tumor such as melanoma, head and neck, liver or kidney cancer. Specimen: CD4+ or CD8+ T cells sorted from blood, collected in a trial of the OX40 agonist ivuxolimab. The chain combines TRBV27 with TRBJ2-2, with 8 bases matching TRBD1. The CDR3 spells CASSRQGPLNTGELFF. Written as DNA, the CDR3 is TGTGCCAGCAGTCGACAGGGGCCCCTGAACACCGGGGAGCTGTTTTTT.